The T cell receptor (beta chain) described here comes from a study of vaccination effects on CD4 cells after COVID-19. Study at large: It was two doses of either the BNT162b2 or mRNA-1273 vaccine that participants received. Regarding the study as a whole: Researchers reported few convalescent patients and no early post-infection timepoints in the study.

V was trimmed by 5 bases and J by 5 bases, leaving 12 bases between them. CDR1 and CDR2 (germline): PRHDT, FYEKMQ (reference sequence). The CDR3 has 13 residues. In regard to this clone: Its antigen remains unidentified.

The data were produced by immunoSEQ multiplex PCR, yet TCRdb's version contains in-frame clones alone and is incomplete. The profile shows roughly 30,000 clones, about 80% of them singletons. In the ViraFEST assay, antigen-specific CD4+ clonotypes were identified by expansion after peptide-pool stimulation. When about ten days of culture had elapsed, CD4+ T cells were isolated. The study found no prior SARS-CoV-2 infection in the vaccine recipients, who tested negative for nucleocapsid antibodies. This TCR derives from a human donor who received a COVID-19 vaccine. This sequence joins TRBV13 and TRBJ1-1; no clear D gene. This specimen was CD4+ T cells from PBMCs cultured with SARS-CoV-2 spike peptides, taken before COVID-19 vaccination. The CDR3 loop reads CASSTRLDTEAFF. Here the CDR3 DNA reads TGTGCCAGCAGCACCCGACTTGATACTGAAGCTTTCTTT. The full variable domain, in which reference TRBV13 and TRBJ1-1 provide the parts outside the CDR3, is AAGVIQSPRHLIKEKRETATLKCYPIPRHDTVYWYQQGPGQDPQFLISFYEKMQSDKGSIPDRFSAQQFSDYHSELNMSSLELGDSALYFCASSTRLDTEAFFGQGTRLTVV.